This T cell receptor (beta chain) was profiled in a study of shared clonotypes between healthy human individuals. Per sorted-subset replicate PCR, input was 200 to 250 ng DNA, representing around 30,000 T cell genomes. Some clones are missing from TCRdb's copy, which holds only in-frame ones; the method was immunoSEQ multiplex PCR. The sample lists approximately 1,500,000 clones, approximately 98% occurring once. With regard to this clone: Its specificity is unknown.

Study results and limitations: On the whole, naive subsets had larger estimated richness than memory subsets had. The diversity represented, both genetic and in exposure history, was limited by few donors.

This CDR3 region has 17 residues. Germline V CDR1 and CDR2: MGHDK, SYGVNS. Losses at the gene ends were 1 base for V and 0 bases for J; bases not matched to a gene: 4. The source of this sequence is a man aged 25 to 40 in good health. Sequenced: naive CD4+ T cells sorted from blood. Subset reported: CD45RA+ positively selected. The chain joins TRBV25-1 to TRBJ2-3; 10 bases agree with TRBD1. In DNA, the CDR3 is TGTGCCAGCAGTGAATTTGGGACAGGGGCTAGCACAGATACGCAGTATTTT. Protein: CASSEFGTGASTDTQYF.